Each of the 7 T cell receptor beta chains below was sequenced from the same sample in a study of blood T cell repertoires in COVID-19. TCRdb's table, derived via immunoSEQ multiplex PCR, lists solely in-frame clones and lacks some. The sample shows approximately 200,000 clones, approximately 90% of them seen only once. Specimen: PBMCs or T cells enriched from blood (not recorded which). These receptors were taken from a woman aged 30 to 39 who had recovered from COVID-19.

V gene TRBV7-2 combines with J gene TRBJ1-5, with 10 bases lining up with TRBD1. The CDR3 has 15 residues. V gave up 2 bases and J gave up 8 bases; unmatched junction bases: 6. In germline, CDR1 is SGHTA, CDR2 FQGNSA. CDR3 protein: CASSLNPDRGEPQHF. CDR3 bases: TGTGCCAGCAGCTTAAACCCGGACAGGGGGGAGCCCCAGCATTTT.

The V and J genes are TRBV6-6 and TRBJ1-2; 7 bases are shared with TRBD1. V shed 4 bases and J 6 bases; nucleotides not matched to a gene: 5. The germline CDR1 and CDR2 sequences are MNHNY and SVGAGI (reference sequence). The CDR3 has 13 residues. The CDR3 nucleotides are TGTGCCAGCAGTTTCTCAGGGGGAGATGGCTACACCTTC. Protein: CASSFSGGDGYTF.

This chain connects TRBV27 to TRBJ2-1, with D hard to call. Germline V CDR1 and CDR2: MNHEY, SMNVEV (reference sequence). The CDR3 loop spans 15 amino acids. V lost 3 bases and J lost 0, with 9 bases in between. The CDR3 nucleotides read TGTGCCAGCAGTTTGGAACGGAGCTCCTACAATGAGCAGTTCTTC. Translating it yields CASSLERSSYNEQFF.

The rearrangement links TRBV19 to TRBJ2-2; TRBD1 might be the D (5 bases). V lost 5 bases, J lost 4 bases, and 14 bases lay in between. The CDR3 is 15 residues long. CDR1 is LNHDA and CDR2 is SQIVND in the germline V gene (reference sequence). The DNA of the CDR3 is TGTGCCAGTAGTTCCCCAGGGTTGAGCACCGGGGAGCTGTTTTTT. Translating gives CASSSPGLSTGELFF. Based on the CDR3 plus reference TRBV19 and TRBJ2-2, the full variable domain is DGGITQSPKYLFRKEGQNVTLSCEQNLNHDAMYWYRQDPGQGLRLIYYSQIVNDFQKGDIAEGYSVSREKKESFPLTVTSAQKNPTAFYLCASSSPGLSTGELFFGEGSRLTVL.

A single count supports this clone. In DNA, the CDR3 is TGTGCCAGCAACCCGACAGGGATGAACACTGAAGCTTTCTTT. Protein product: CASNPTGMNTEAFF. The J gene is TRBJ1-1, the V gene TRBV6-6; 7 positions match TRBD1. J was trimmed by 0 bases and V by 7 bases; bases with no gene match: 5. The CDR3 length is 14 residues. Per germline, CDR1 MNHNY and CDR2 SVGAGI (reference sequence).

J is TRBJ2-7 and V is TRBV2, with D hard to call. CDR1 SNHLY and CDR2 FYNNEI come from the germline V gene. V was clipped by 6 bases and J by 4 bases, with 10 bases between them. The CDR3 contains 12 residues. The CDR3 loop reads CASRLTIYEQYF. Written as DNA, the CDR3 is TGTGCCAGCAGACTGACAATTTACGAGCAGTACTTC.

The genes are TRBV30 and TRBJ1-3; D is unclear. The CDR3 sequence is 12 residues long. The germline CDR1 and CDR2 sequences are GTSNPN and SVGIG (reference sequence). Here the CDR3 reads CSILSSGNTIYF. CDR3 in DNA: TGTTCCATTCTCAGCTCTGGAAACACCATATATTTT.